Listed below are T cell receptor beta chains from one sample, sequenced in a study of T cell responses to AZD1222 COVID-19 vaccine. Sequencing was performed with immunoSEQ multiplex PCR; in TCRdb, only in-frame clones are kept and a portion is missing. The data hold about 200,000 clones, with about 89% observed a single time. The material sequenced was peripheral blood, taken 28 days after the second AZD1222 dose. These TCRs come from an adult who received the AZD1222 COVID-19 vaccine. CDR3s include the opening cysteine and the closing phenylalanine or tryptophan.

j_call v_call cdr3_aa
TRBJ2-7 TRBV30 CAWSVVERSYEQYF
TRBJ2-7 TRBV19 CASSFRGDSSYEQYF
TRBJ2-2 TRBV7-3 CASRGQGKAGELFF
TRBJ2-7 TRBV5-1 CASSLGDRVSAEQYF
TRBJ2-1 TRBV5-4 CASGAGSSYNEQFF
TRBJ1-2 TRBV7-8 CASSLWTVGANYGYTF
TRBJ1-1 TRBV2 CASSPRGGLNTEAFF
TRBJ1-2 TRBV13 CASSSSSYGYTF
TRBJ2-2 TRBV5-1 CASSLGGAIAGELFF
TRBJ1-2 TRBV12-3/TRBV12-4 CASSAGYYGYTF
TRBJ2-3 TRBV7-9 CASSLARGADTQYF
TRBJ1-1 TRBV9 CASSVVSGNTEAFF
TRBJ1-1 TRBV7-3 CASSPSLNTEAFF
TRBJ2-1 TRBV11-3 CASSSDLGDEQFF
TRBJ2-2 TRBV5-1 CASSFSYDRGTGELFF
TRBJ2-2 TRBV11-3 CASSLDPLAGGRMTGELFF
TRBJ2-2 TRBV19 CASTLRRGGSLDTGELFF
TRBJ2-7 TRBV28 CASSSPRDRVPTYEQYF
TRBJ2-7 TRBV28 CASTPFSSYEQYF
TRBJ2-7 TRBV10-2 CASTSLRTSSINEQYF
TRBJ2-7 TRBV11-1 CASSLSISEQYF
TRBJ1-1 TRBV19 CASNFLVGRGGTEAFF
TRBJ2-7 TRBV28 CASSFSDRGYEQYF
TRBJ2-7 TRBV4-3 CASSQEWDSYEQYF
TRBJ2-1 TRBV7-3 CASSLTGPSGRALNEQFF
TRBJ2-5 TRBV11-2 CASRLRQTQETQYF
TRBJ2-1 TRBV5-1 CASSPPSSGEQFF
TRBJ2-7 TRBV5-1 CASSNPASGSYEQYF
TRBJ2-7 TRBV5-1 CASSVGTSGSYEQYF
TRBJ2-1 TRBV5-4 CASSLGGGSVYNEQFF
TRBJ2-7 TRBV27 CASSYTRSYEQYF
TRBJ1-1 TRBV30 CASLSAGDTEAFF
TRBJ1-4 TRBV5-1 CASSLGLRSGDEKLFF
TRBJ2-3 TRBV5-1 CASSLGRVADTQYF
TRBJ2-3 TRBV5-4 CASSLQEDTQYF
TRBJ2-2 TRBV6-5 CASSPPLAGGELFF
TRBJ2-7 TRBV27 CASGRDREYEQYF
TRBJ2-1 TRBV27 CASRSSPWDRAANEQFF
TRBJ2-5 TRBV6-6 CASSSGQGVLEETQYF
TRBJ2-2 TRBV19 CASSIDRIVVAGELFF
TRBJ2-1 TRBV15 CATSSRDLYNEQFF
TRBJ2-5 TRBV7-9 CASSLGMGPVHF
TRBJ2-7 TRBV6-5 CASSLTDLRYEQYF
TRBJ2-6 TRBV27 CASSPSGANVLTF
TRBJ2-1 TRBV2 CASQMLAGEWNEQFF
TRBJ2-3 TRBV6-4 CASSDGTGGADTQYF
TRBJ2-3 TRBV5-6 CASSLSGRSTDTQYF
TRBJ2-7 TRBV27 CASSPEGRREASYEQYF